This entry describes one T cell receptor beta chain. The data originate from a study of radiotherapy plus CTLA-4 blockade in lung cancer. Method: immunoSEQ multiplex PCR; TCRdb's copy keeps in-frame clones and lacks some. Of roughly 78,000 clones detected, over 65% appear once; the ten largest clones hold about 6.7%. The material sequenced was peripheral blood, taken from a patient treated with radiotherapy plus ipilimumab. This TCR came from a human donor with non-small cell lung cancer who had a complete response to radiotherapy plus ipilimumab.

This CDR3 reads CASSKRGTLMNTEAFF. CDR3 nucleotides: TGTGCCAGCAGTAAACGGGGGACGCTAATGAACACTGAAGCTTTCTTT. The chain is built from TRBV5-8 and TRBJ1-1; perhaps TRBD1 as D (5 bases). Trimming pared 5 bases from V and 0 bases from J, leaving 17 bases between. The germline V gene has CDR1 SGHTS and CDR2 YDEGEE. The CDR3 is 16 residues long.